The rows below give T cell receptor beta chains drawn from one sample of a study of T cell repertoires in aging, cancer and after chemotherapy. Each CDR3 protein gets one entry after TCRdb re-called the multiplex PCR reads with MiXCR. The sample lists about 6,600 distinct CDR3 sequences, about 26% occurring once. Sequenced input: blood. These receptors were collected from a human donor with a blood cancer. The donor label of this sample is uncertain. The CDR3 runs from the conserved cysteine through the conserved F or W. A D gene is named only where the DNA matches it firmly. Size values are once, few and many counts, or a class for expanded clones, and some rows have none.

medium-sized TRBD1 TRBJ2-6 TRBV29-1 CSVETGVGANVLTF TGCAGCGTTGAAACAGGGGTTGGGGCCAACGTCCTGACTTTC
NA TRBD1 TRBJ2-7 TRBV7-2 CASSRRRGPSYEQYF TGTGCCAGCAGCCGGCGCAGGGGGCCCTCCTACGAGCAGTACTTC
NA TRBD2 TRBJ2-1 TRBV6-4 CASSSGGAGEQFF TGTGCCAGCAGTAGCGGGGGGGCGGGTGAGCAGTTCTTC
few NA TRBJ2-6 TRBV5-1 CASSLAMRTAGANVLTF TGCGCCAGCAGCTTGGCCATGAGGACAGCCGGGGCCAACGTCCTGACTTTC
NA TRBD1 TRBJ1-5 TRBV6-5 CASTDRGQPQHF TGTGCCAGCACCGACAGGGGTCAGCCCCAGCATTTT
NA NA TRBJ2-7 TRBV5-6 CASSLASGSWEQYF TGTGCCAGCAGCTTAGCTTCGGGGTCCTGGGAGCAGTACTTC
NA TRBD2 TRBJ2-7 TRBV28 CASSLSSGSPYEQYF TGTGCCAGCAGTTTATCTAGCGGGTCCCCCTACGAGCAGTACTTC
many NA TRBJ1-4 TRBV27 CASSTRSLREKLFF TGTGCCAGCAGTACCCGTTCTCTTAGGGAAAAACTGTTTTTT
NA NA TRBJ2-1 TRBV30 CAWSPRVWDDNEQFF TGTGCCTGGAGCCCCCGAGTTTGGGACGACAATGAGCAGTTCTTC
few TRBD1 TRBJ2-3 TRBV6-1 CASSPGQEADTQYF TGTGCCAGCAGCCCTGGACAGGAAGCGGATACGCAGTATTTT
NA NA TRBJ1-5 TRBV5-6 CASSLRDQPQHF TGTGCCAGCAGCTTGAGGGATCAGCCCCAGCATTTT
once NA TRBJ2-5 TRBV7-2 CASRVGGATETQYF TGTGCCAGCAGAGTCGGCGGGGCAACGGAGACCCAGTACTTC
many NA TRBJ2-3 TRBV19 CASRESRATDTQYF TGTGCCAGTAGGGAGTCTAGGGCCACAGATACGCAGTATTTT
NA TRBD1 TRBJ1-1 TRBV6-5 CASSKTGTGGKAFF TGTGCCAGCAGCAAGACCGGGACAGGAGGGAAAGCTTTCTTT
medium-sized TRBD2 TRBJ2-7 TRBV29-1 CSAGTSVSYEQYF TGCAGCGCCGGGACTAGCGTATCCTACGAGCAGTACTTC
NA TRBD2 TRBJ2-1 TRBV6-4 CASSLTSGEYNEQFF TGTGCCAGCAGCCTGACTAGCGGGGAATACAATGAGCAGTTCTTC
NA TRBD1 TRBJ1-5 TRBV6-6 CASSYSKVKGQGFNQPQHF TGTGCCAGCAGTTACTCGAAAGTTAAGGGACAGGGGTTCAATCAGCCCCAGCATTTT
few TRBD1 TRBJ1-1 TRBV6-4 CASSSDRGTEAFF TGTGCCAGCAGTTCCGACAGGGGAACTGAAGCTTTCTTT
NA NA TRBJ2-7 TRBV13 CASSANRVGYEQYF TGTGCCAGCAGCGCCAACAGGGTTGGATACGAGCAGTACTTC
NA NA TRBJ1-5 TRBV30 CAWMGRERRFNQPQHF TGTGCCTGGATGGGGAGGGAGCGGCGGTTCAATCAGCCCCAGCATTTT
many NA TRBJ2-1 TRBV5-6 CASSLAVGFRGYEQFF TGTGCCAGCAGCTTGGCAGTCGGTTTTAGGGGCTATGAGCAGTTCTTC
medium-sized NA TRBJ2-1 TRBV5-5 CASSFTVYNEQFF TGTGCCAGCAGCTTCACGGTATACAATGAGCAGTTCTTC
many NA TRBJ1-6 TRBV5-6 CASSLGSSYNSPLHF TGTGCCAGCAGTCTCGGGAGCTCCTATAATTCACCCCTCCACTTT
few NA TRBJ2-4 TRBV19 CASSIGGFPKNIQYF TGTGCCAGTAGTATAGGAGGGTTTCCCAAAAACATTCAGTACTTC
NA TRBD2 TRBJ2-1 TRBV20-1 CSARGSGDLNEQFF TGCAGTGCTAGGGGGAGCGGGGACCTTAATGAGCAGTTCTTC
NA NA TRBJ2-7 TRBV7-9 CASTRIQRYEQYF TGTGCCAGCACCCGTATACAGCGCTACGAGCAGTACTTC
few NA TRBJ2-5 TRBV5-4 CASSNKLGRQETQYF TGTGCCAGCAGCAACAAGTTGGGGAGGCAAGAGACCCAGTACTTC
NA NA TRBJ1-1 TRBV6-4 CATKTEATLPNTEAFF TGTGCCACAAAGACGGAGGCGACCCTGCCGAACACTGAAGCTTTCTTT
few TRBD2 TRBJ2-3 TRBV13 CAGQTSEEDTQYF TGTGCCGGCCAGACTAGCGAAGAAGATACGCAGTATTTT
medium-sized TRBD1 TRBJ2-3 TRBV29-1 CSVGQGGDTQYF TGCAGCGTTGGACAGGGGGGAGATACGCAGTATTTT
medium-sized TRBD1 TRBJ1-2 TRBV15 CATSSDRGTGEGYTF TGTGCCACCAGCAGCGACCGCGGGACAGGGGAAGGCTACACCTTC
few NA TRBJ1-6 TRBV6-5 CASSYAHNSNSPLHF TGTGCCAGCAGTTACGCTCATAACAGTAATTCACCCCTCCACTTT
NA NA TRBJ2-1 TRBV30 CAWSPTGVNYAEQFF TGTGCCTGGAGTCCGACTGGGGTTAACTATGCTGAGCAGTTCTTC
NA NA TRBJ1-2 TRBV5-8 CASSAGRYGYTF TGTGCCAGCAGCGCCGGGCGCTATGGCTACACCTTC
NA NA TRBJ1-1 TRBV5-5 CASSLYSGGTEAFF TGTGCCAGCAGCTTATACTCGGGCGGCACTGAAGCTTTCTTT
NA NA TRBJ2-6 TRBV7-9 CASSRANVLTF TGTGCCAGCAGCAGGGCCAACGTCCTGACTTTC
few NA TRBJ2-7 TRBV5-4 CASTRDTSYEQYF TGTGCCAGCACCCGGGACACCTCCTACGAGCAGTACTTC